This T cell receptor (beta chain) was recovered during a study of identical twins. CDR3 length: 15 amino acids. Germline CDR1 is SGHVS and CDR2 is FQNEAQ. V lost 1 base to trimming and J lost 0 bases, with 7 bases between them. TCRdb itself ran the 5' RACE reads through MiXCR, one entry per CDR3 protein. In the table there are hundreds of thousands of distinct CDR3 sequences, less than 10% of which are singletons. This clonotype showed up many times. These data were also filed under a second study, of yellow fever vaccine responses in identical twins.

The receptor was isolated from a woman younger than 35 in good health. This rearrangement joins TRBV7-8 to TRBJ1-5; unclear D gene. Sequencing used PBMCs. In nucleotides, the CDR3 is TGTGCCAGCAGCTTAGTCTCGAATAGCAATCAGCCCCAGCATTTT. Protein product: CASSLVSNSNQPQHF.